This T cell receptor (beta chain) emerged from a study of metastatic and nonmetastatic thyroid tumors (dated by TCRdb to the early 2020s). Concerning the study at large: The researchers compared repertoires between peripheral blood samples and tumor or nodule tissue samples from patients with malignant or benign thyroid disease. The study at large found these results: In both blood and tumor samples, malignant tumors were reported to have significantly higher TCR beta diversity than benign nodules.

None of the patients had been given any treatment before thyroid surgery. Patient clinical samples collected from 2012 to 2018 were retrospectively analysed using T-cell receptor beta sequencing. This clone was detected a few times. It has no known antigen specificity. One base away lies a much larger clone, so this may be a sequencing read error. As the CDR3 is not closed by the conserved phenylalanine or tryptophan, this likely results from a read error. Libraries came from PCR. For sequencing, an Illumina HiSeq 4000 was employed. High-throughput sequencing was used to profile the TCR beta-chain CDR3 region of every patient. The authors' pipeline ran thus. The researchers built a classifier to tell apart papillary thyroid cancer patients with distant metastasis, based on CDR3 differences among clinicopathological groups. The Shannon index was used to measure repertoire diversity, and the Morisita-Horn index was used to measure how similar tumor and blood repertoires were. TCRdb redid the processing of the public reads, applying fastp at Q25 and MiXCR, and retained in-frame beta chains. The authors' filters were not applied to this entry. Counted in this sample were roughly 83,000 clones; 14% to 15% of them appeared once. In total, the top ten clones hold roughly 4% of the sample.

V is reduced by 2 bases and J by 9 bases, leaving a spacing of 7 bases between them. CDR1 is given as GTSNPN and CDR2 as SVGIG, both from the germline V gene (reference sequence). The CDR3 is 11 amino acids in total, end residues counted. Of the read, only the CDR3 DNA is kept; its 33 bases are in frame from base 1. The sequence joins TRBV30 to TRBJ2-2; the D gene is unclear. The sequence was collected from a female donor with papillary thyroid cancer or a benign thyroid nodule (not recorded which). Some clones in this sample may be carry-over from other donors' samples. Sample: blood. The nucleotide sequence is TGTGCCTGGAGTAAAGGTTGGGAGCTGTTTCTT. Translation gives CAWSKGWELFL.